This TCR beta chain was captured by sequencing in a study of post-analysis software for immune sequencing data. Researchers reported that TCR beta cDNA libraries carried unique molecular identifiers. Approximately 500,000 cDNA molecules were obtained per 1 to 10 million input T cells. TCRdb processed the PCR reads anew with MiXCR; each CDR3 protein has one entry. Among 650,000 to 850,000 distinct CDR3 sequences listed, approximately 53% were seen once. The CDR3 contains 13 residues. CDR1 is SEHNR and CDR2 is FQNEAQ in the germline V gene (reference sequence). This clonotype was counted between two and nine times. Antigen unknown. Study-wide results and limits: Controls showed lower frequencies than patients for roughly 5 TRBV segments, and TRBV5-6, TRBV5-1 and TRBV20-1 were among these. Normalized Chao1 diversity was significantly reduced in patients versus controls.

The sequencing sample was made of blood. This TCR derives from a girl between 5 and 17 years old with multiple sclerosis. The rearrangement links TRBV7-9 to TRBJ2-5, with unresolved D. The J call could be wrong; TRBJ2-7 is a better fit for the DNA end. CDR3 amino acids: CASNDGRTYEQYF. CDR3 nucleotide sequence: TGTGCCAGCAACGACGGACGGACCTACGAGCAGTACTTC.